The 2 T cell receptor beta chains below come from one sample, sequenced in a study of PD-1 blockade in classical Hodgkin lymphoma. This table comes from immunoSEQ multiplex PCR, and its TCRdb copy is limited to in-frame clones, with some not included. The sample has tens of thousands of clones; around 80% are singletons. The sample's time point: cycle 4 day 1 (C4D1), after less than 7 weeks of nivolumab. Each of the patients experienced relapse following autologous stem cell transplantation, and their brentuximab vedotin exposure differed. Material: peripheral blood mononuclear cells (PBMCs), obtained before the fourth cycle of nivolumab. These receptors came from a human donor with classical Hodgkin lymphoma.

The J gene is TRBJ2-1, the V gene TRBV7-2, with 8 bases identical to TRBD1. The CDR3 extends over 13 amino acids. V dropped 3 bases and J dropped 6; count of bases not matched to a gene: 1. Germline V gives CDR1 SGHTA, CDR2 FQGNSA. CDR3 coding DNA: TGTGCCAGCAGCTTTACAGGGGGCAATGAGCAGTTCTTC. Translating gives CASSFTGGNEQFF.

The chain uses TRBV7-3 and TRBJ1-4; no reliable D call. The CDR3 covers 14 residues. Germline loops: CDR1 SGHTA, CDR2 FQGTGA. Deletions cut 3 bases from V and 7 bases from J, with 12 bases between. CDR3 residues: CASSFQPTLEKLFF. The CDR3 bases are TGTGCCAGCAGCTTCCAGCCTACTCTTGAAAAACTGTTTTTT.